This T cell receptor beta chain was captured in a study of shared clonotypes between healthy human individuals. About the study: Per-donor plates numbered three CD4 naive, three CD4 memory, two CD8 naive and one CD8 memory.

Both subsets, CD45RA+ naive and CD45RA-negative memory, were split from the CD4+ cells. The input for sorted-subset replicate PCRs was approximately 210 ng DNA, 25,000 to 30,000 T cell genomes. This table comes from immunoSEQ multiplex PCR, and its TCRdb copy is limited to in-frame clones, with some not included. The table lists about a million clones, about 80% of them singletons, with about 1.5% in the top ten. The germline V gene has CDR1 GTSNPN and CDR2 SVGIG (reference sequence). The V and J ends lost 2 bases and 6 bases respectively, with 17 bases between them. This CDR3 has 15 amino acids. The receptor was isolated from a man between 18 and 35 years old in good health. The source material was memory CD4+ T cells sorted from blood. Subset reported: CD45RA-negative fraction. The chain employs TRBV30 and TRBJ2-1, with a tentative D call TRBD2 (7 bases). The CDR3 region has the DNA TGTGCCTGGAGTCCCCCGGGGGGCCGGACCAATGAGCAGTTCTTC. As protein: CAWSPPGGRTNEQFF.